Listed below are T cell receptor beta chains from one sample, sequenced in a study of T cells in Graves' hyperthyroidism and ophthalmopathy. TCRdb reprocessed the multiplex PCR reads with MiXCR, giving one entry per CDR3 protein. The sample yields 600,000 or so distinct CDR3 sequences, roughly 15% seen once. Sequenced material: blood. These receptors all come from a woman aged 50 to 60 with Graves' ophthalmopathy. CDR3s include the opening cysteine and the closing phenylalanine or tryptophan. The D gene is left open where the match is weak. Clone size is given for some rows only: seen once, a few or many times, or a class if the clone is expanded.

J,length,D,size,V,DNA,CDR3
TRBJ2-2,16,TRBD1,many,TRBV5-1,TGCGCCAGCAGTTTGCGAGACAGGGGTGGCACCGGGGAGCTGTTTTTT,CASSLRDRGGTGELFF
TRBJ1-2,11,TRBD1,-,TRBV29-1,TGCAGCACTACAGGGGGGCAGGGCTACACCTTC,CSTTGGQGYTF
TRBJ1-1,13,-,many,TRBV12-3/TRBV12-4,TGTGCCAGCAGCCGAAGCAGGAACACTGAAGCTTTCTTT,CASSRSRNTEAFF
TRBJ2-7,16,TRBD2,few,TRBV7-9,TGTGCCAGCAGCTTACCCAATGCGGGAGGGTCATACGAGCAGTACTTC,CASSLPNAGGSYEQYF
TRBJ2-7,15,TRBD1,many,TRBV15,TGTGCCACCAGCAGCTGGCAGGGGGATACCTACGAGCAGTACTTC,CATSSWQGDTYEQYF
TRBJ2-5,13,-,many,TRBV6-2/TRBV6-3,TGTGCCAGCAGTTTCCTGGAACAAGAGACCCAGTACTTC,CASSFLEQETQYF
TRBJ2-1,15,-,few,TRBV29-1,TGCAGCGTTGAAAGATGGGATACCCTTTTGGATGAGCAGTTCTTC,CSVERWDTLLDEQFF
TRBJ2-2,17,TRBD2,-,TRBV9,TGTGCCAGCGGGAGTCCCGGTGGGGAGGGGAACACCGGGGAGCTGTTTTTT,CASGSPGGEGNTGELFF
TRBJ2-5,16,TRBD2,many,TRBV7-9,TGTGCCAGCAGCCCCCCTAGCGGGAGGGTCGGAGAGACCCAGTACTTC,CASSPPSGRVGETQYF
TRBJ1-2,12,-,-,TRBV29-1,TGCAGCGCCCCGGACATGGTTGTTGGCTACACCTTC,CSAPDMVVGYTF
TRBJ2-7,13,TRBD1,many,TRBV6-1,TGTGCCAGCAGTCAACAGGGGAACTACGAGCAGTACTTC,CASSQQGNYEQYF
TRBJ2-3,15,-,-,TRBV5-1,TGCGCCAGCAGCTTAAGTAAATCGAGTACAGATACGCAGTATTTT,CASSLSKSSTDTQYF
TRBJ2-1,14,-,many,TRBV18,TGTGCCAGCTCCCAAGTCCGGGGCTACAATGAGCAGTTCTTC,CASSQVRGYNEQFF
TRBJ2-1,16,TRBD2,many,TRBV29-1,TGCAGCCTTGGAGGCCGGACTAGCGGGAGTCTAAATGAGCAGTTCTTC,CSLGGRTSGSLNEQFF
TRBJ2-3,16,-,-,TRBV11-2,TGTGCCAGCAGCTTAGCGGGGGCCCGGAGCACAGATACGCAGTATTTT,CASSLAGARSTDTQYF
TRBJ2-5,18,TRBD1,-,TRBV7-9,TGTGCCAGCAGCTTGGGGATGACCGGGACAGGCTACCAAGAGACCCAGTACTTC,CASSLGMTGTGYQETQYF
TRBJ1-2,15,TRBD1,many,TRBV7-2,TGTGCCAGCAGCAACCCGGGACAGGACACCTATGGCTACACCTTC,CASSNPGQDTYGYTF
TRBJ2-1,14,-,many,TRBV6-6,TGTGCCAGCAGTTACTCGACACAGGGTCCCGAGCAGTTCTTC,CASSYSTQGPEQFF
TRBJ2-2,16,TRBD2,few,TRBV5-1,TGCGCCAGCAGCTTGAATAGCGGGAGGAACACCGGGGAGCTGTTTTTT,CASSLNSGRNTGELFF
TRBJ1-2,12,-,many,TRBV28,TGTGCCAGCAGTTTTTCAGGGGATGGCTACACCTTC,CASSFSGDGYTF
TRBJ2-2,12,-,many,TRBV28,TGTGCCAGCAGCCGACCATCCGGGGAGCTGTTTTTT,CASSRPSGELFF
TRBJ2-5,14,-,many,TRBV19,TGTGCCAGTAGTATCCGACAGGGAGGCGAGACCCAGTACTTC,CASSIRQGGETQYF